Following are 25 T cell receptor beta chains from one sample sequenced in a study of regulatory T cells in long-lasting Graves disease. The time point is: newly diagnosed GD, antithyroid drugs for less than 3 months. TCR sequences were obtained from RNA taken from PBMCs. Arm-PCR of CDR3 regions with iRepertoire HTBI primers generated TCR beta libraries. One entry per CDR3 protein, called by TCRdb with MiXCR from the multiplex PCR reads. The data show 300,000 to 400,000 distinct CDR3 sequences, around 15% seen once. The sample was also reused in another study, on T cells in Graves' hyperthyroidism and ophthalmopathy.

Sequenced here: peripheral blood mononuclear cells (PBMCs), sampled at new diagnosis, from a patient treated with antithyroid drugs. The receptors here all came from a man aged 40-49 years with Graves disease.

At least ten counts were recorded for this clonotype. As DNA, the CDR3 is TGTGCCAGCAGCTTAGAGGCAGCCCACTATGGCTACACCTTC. This codes for CASSLEAAHYGYTF. The rearrangement joins TRBV7-8 to TRBJ1-2, with D unclear. Germline CDR1 and CDR2: SGHVS and FQNEAQ. There are 14 residues in the CDR3. The germline V and J ends were trimmed by 1 base and 3 bases, with 9 bases remaining between them.

Of note for this clonotype: This could be a read error, since a much larger clone is one nucleotide away. The chain is built from TRBV2 and TRBJ1-6; perhaps TRBD1 as D (5 bases). The CDR3 length is 14 residues. V was cut by 2 bases and J by 9 bases, with 11 bases left in between. Looked up from germline, CDR1 is SNHLY and CDR2 is FYNNEI. The CDR3 protein is CASSERGSRSPLHF. As DNA, the CDR3 is TGTGCCAGCAGTGAAAGGGGATCACGTTCACCCCTCCACTTT.

Note on this clonotype: A much larger clone sits a single nucleotide away, making a read error possible. V gene TRBV28 combines with J gene TRBJ1-1; tentatively, D is TRBD1 (5 bases). This CDR3 has 14 amino acids. V lost 6 bases and J 3 bases, leaving 14 bases between the germline ends. Germline V gene sequence: CDR1 MDHEN, CDR2 SYDVKM. The CDR3 bases are TGTGCCAGCAGGAACAGGAGTTGGGACACTGAAGCTTTCTTT. Translated: CASRNRSWDTEAFF.

With regard to this clonotype: The junction and the germline gene differ at one end; a read error may be behind it. The genes are TRBV3-1 and TRBJ1-2; 8 nucleotides agree with TRBD1. CDR3 length: 12 amino acids. Germline CDR1 LGHDT, CDR2 YNNKEL (reference sequence). The CDR3 DNA is TGTGCCAGCACCACGACAGGGGCTCGTGAGGCCTTC. Its translation is CASTTTGAREAF.

This clonotype was observed at least ten times. The chain couples TRBV6-2 or TRBV6-3 to TRBJ2-5; D remains unclear. The CDR3 is 14 amino acids. Trimming removed 2 bases at V and 1 base at J, with 8 bases between. Germline CDR1 is MNHEY and CDR2 is SVGEGT. The DNA for the CDR3 is TGTGCCAGCAGTTACAGTGGTGTCCAAGAGACCCAGTACTTC. It specifies CASSYSGVQETQYF.

Concerning this clonotype itself: A read error is possible here, since a much larger clone lies one base away. V gene TRBV6-1 combines with J gene TRBJ1-5, with TRBD1 matching 7 bases. The CDR3 consists of 13 residues. Trimming took 3 bases from V and 7 from J; bases not matched to a gene: 3. The germline gives CDR1 MNHNS, CDR2 SASEGT. The CDR3 region has the DNA TGTGCCAGCAGTGAGCCAGGGGGGCAGCCCCAGCATTTT. This encodes CASSEPGGQPQHF.

This clonotype came up many times. This chain links TRBV28 with TRBJ2-3, with TRBD1 as a possible D gene (6 bases). V was cut by 6 bases and J by 5 bases, with 12 bases left in between. The CDR3 sequence is 13 residues long. Germline V gene lookup returns CDR1 MDHEN and CDR2 SYDVKM. CDR3 residues: CASRQGVKDTQYF. In DNA, the CDR3 is TGTGCCAGCAGACAGGGAGTTAAAGATACGCAGTATTTT.

The sample holds a few counts of this clonotype. This CDR3 is missing its conserved last phenylalanine or tryptophan, likely due to a read error. CDR3 sequence reads: CASSRSGTGAGNTIYL. CDR3 nucleotide sequence: TGTGCCAGCAGCCGATCCGGGACAGGGGCTGGAAACACCATATATTTA. The V call is TRBV12-3 or TRBV12-4, the J call TRBJ1-3, with 10 bases lining up with TRBD1. Losses at the gene ends were 6 bases for V and 2 bases for J; bases not matched to a gene: 7. The CDR3 is 16 residues long.

The chain links TRBV20-1 to TRBJ2-7; 9 bases fit TRBD1. The V and J ends lost 1 base and 2 bases, in that order; junction bases with no gene match: 3. CDR3 length: 14 amino acids. Germline V gene lookup returns CDR1 DFQATT and CDR2 SNEGSKA (reference sequence). The CDR3 spells CSARAGTGTYEQYF. DNA of the CDR3: TGCAGTGCTAGAGCCGGGACAGGGACCTACGAGCAGTACTTC.

About this clonotype: A read error may be the cause here, since a much bigger clone is one base away. The rearrangement uses TRBV20-1 and TRBJ2-5; 7 positions match TRBD1. Germline V gene sequence: CDR1 DFQATT, CDR2 SNEGSKA (reference sequence). The CDR3 is made up of 12 amino acids. The CDR3 DNA reads as TGCAGTGCTGACAGGGAGTTAGAGCCCCAGTACTTC. Translated: CSADRELEPQYF.

This chain uses TRBV6-2 or TRBV6-3 with TRBJ2-3, with 8 bases that match TRBD2. Per the germline V gene, CDR1 is MNHEY and CDR2 is SVGEGT. The ends lost 8 bases at V and 4 bases at J; junction bases unmatched: 5. The CDR3 length is 13 residues. CDR3 region: CASLTSVADTQYF. The CDR3 bases are TGTGCCAGCTTGACTAGCGTCGCAGATACGCAGTATTTT.

The chain recombines TRBV5-6 with TRBJ1-6; D perhaps matches TRBD1 (6 bases). V lost 7 bases and J lost 10, with 15 bases in between. Germline V gene sequence: CDR1 SGHDT, CDR2 YYEEEE. CDR3 length: 13 amino acids. The CDR3 loop reads CASRDNRYSPLHF. The CDR3 nucleotides read TGTGCCAGCCGGGACAATCGTTACTCACCCCTCCACTTT.

The sample holds many counts of this clonotype. The J gene is TRBJ2-3, the V gene TRBV5-1; D is undetermined. The CDR3 runs to 15 residues. Germline assignment: CDR1 SGHRS and CDR2 YFSETQ. Trimming removed 5 bases from V and 2 bases from J, with 15 bases in between. CDR3 in amino acids: CASRLSAVHTDTQYF. The DNA of the CDR3 is TGCGCCAGCAGACTCTCAGCAGTGCACACAGATACGCAGTATTTT.

This clonotype was found many times. The chain is built from TRBV20-1 and TRBJ2-2; possible D gene TRBD2, 6 bases. CDR3 length equals 16 residues. V lost 3 bases to trimming and J lost 1 base, with 15 bases between them. Per the germline V gene, CDR1 is DFQATT and CDR2 is SNEGSKA (reference sequence). The DNA of the CDR3 is TGCAGTGCTAGCCCCTTTGCCGGGGGGAACACCGGGGAGCTGTTTTTT. It codes for CSASPFAGGNTGELFF.

This clonotype was picked up many times. The V and J genes are TRBV7-9 and TRBJ1-5; 7 bases agree with TRBD1. CDR1 and CDR2 from the germline V gene are SEHNR and FQNEAQ (reference sequence). This CDR3 is built from 14 residues. V shed 2 bases, J shed 6 bases, and the junction held 4 bases outside the gene matches. The CDR3 sequence: CASSLTGARQPQHF. The CDR3 nucleotides read TGTGCCAGCAGCTTAACAGGGGCTCGTCAGCCCCAGCATTTT.

The V gene is TRBV2, the J gene TRBJ2-3, with 8 bases lining up with TRBD2. CDR1 is SNHLY and CDR2 is FYNNEI in the germline V gene. The J segment lost 4 bases and the V segment lost 2 bases, leaving 8 bases of the junction unmatched. This CDR3 contains 16 residues. The DNA of the CDR3 is TGTGCCAGCAGTGAATCTGGGCTAGCGGGCGCAGATACGCAGTATTTT. Translating gives CASSESGLAGADTQYF.

This clonotype has at least ten counts. This rearrangement joins TRBV20-1 to TRBJ2-1; 8 positions agree with TRBD2. Per germline, CDR1 DFQATT and CDR2 SNEGSKA (reference sequence). Trimming took 4 bases from V and 4 from J; bases not matched to a gene: 6. The CDR3 has 14 amino acids. CDR3 residues: CSATGSGSYNEQFF. The CDR3 bases are TGCAGTGCTACGGGCAGCGGGAGTTACAATGAGCAGTTCTTC.

This clonotype was seen repeatedly, ten times or more. The chain carries TRBV18 and TRBJ1-1; 8 nucleotides line up with TRBD1. With 2 bases clipped from V and 7 bases from J, the junction kept 15 bases outside the gene matches. CDR1 is KGHSH and CDR2 is LQKENI in the germline V gene. The CDR3 has 17 residues. The CDR3 sequence is CASSPGSAGGSPSEAFF. CDR3 nucleotides: TGTGCCAGCTCACCAGGAAGCGCAGGGGGCTCACCTAGTGAAGCTTTCTTT.

This clonotype was observed at least ten times. V gene TRBV30 combines with J gene TRBJ2-3; the D gene is possibly TRBD1 (6 bases). Per germline, CDR1 GTSNPN and CDR2 SVGIG (reference sequence). CDR3 size: 12 residues. V lost 5 bases and J 7 bases, leaving 13 bases between the germline ends. The CDR3 sequence is CAWGDILHTQYF. DNA for the CDR3: TGTGCCTGGGGGGACATATTACATACGCAGTATTTT. The full variable domain, completed using reference TRBV30 and TRBJ2-3, is SQTIHQWPATLVQPVGSPLSLECTVEGTSNPNLYWYRQAAGRGLQLLFYSVGIGQISSEVPQNLSASRPQDRQFILSSKKLLLSDSGFYLCAWGDILHTQYFGPGTRLTVL.

V and J are TRBV27 and TRBJ1-1; 11 positions match TRBD1. From germline, CDR1 is MNHEY and CDR2 SMNVEV (reference sequence). Trimming at V came to 3 bases and at J to 5 bases, leaving 14 bases not matched to a gene. The CDR3 has 18 amino acids. Here the CDR3 reads CASSFIWEPGQGVTEAFF. CDR3 bases: TGTGCCAGCAGTTTTATATGGGAACCGGGACAGGGGGTTACTGAAGCTTTCTTT.

This clonotype was seen at least ten times. The chain is built from TRBV28 and TRBJ2-1; D is unresolved. The CDR3 contains 12 residues. Deletions cut 2 bases from V and 11 bases from J, with 10 bases between. Germline V gene lookup returns CDR1 MDHEN and CDR2 SYDVKM. The CDR3 spells CASSLQSQKQFF. The CDR3 DNA reads as TGTGCCAGCAGTTTACAATCTCAGAAGCAGTTCTTC.

At least ten counts were recorded for this clonotype. The genes are TRBV18 and TRBJ1-1, with 7 bases lining up with TRBD1. The CDR3 contains 13 residues. Germline lookup yields CDR1 KGHSH and CDR2 LQKENI. V lost 3 bases, J lost 6 bases, and 4 bases stayed unmatched. CDR3 region: CASSPTGDAEAFF. In DNA, the CDR3 is TGTGCCAGCTCACCTACAGGGGACGCTGAAGCTTTCTTT.

Many counts were recorded for this clonotype. The genes are TRBV20-1 and TRBJ1-1, with 8 bases matching TRBD1. The length of the CDR3 is 13 residues. Trimming took 3 bases from V and 6 from J; bases not matched to a gene: 6. The germline gives CDR1 DFQATT, CDR2 SNEGSKA (reference sequence). The CDR3 reads CSARDRVFPEAFF. Here the CDR3 DNA reads TGCAGTGCTAGGGACAGGGTATTTCCTGAAGCTTTCTTT.

To note about this clonotype: A read error may explain this, as a much larger clone is one base away. The chain combines TRBV24-1 with TRBJ2-7, with TRBD1 matching 7 bases. The CDR3 length is 16 residues. CDR1 and CDR2 (germline): KGHDR, SFDVKD. The DNA of the CDR3 is TGTGCCACCAGTGATACCGGGACAGAAAGCTCCTACGGGCAGTACTTC. Protein: CATSDTGTESSYGQYF.

Only a few counts were recorded for this clonotype. V usage is TRBV9 and J usage is TRBJ1-2; D gene ambiguous. The V gene lost 4 bases and the J gene lost 4 bases, with 11 bases spanning the gap. This CDR3 is 13 amino acids long. Germline CDR1 SGDLS, CDR2 YYNGEE. CDR3 in DNA: TGTGCCAGCAGCAAAACAGCTTCCTATGGCTACACCTTC. It specifies CASSKTASYGYTF.